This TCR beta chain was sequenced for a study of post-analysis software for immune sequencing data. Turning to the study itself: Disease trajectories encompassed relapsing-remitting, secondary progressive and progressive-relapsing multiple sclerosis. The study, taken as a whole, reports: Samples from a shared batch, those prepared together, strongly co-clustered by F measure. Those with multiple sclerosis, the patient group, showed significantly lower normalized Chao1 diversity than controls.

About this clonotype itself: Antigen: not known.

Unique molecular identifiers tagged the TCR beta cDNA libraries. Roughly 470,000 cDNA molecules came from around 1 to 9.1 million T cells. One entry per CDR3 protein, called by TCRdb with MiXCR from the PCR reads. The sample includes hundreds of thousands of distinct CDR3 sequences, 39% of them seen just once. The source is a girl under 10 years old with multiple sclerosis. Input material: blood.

DNA for the CDR3: TGTGCCAGCAGTTACTCCGCTAGCGAGGTCAATGAGCAGTTCTTC. Residues: CASSYSASEVNEQFF. This rearrangement joins TRBV6-5 to TRBJ2-1; a weak D match, TRBD2 (6 bases). V was shortened by 0 bases and J by 6 bases, with 12 bases between the two germline ends. From germline, CDR1 is MNHEY and CDR2 SVGAGI. The length of the CDR3 is 15 residues.